These T cell receptor beta chains were read from a single sample in a study of cytomegalovirus exposure and HLA in healthy donors. The method was immunoSEQ multiplex PCR; TCRdb's version includes in-frame clones alone and lacks a portion of them. The sample shows some 110,000 clones, approximately 76% of them seen only once. Sequencing was done on a sample of PBMCs. The receptors shown here come from a man aged 50-60 years in good health and CMV-seropositive. Each CDR3 is given with its conserved first and last residue. The D gene is left open where the match is weak. A row's size may be missing; if present it is once, few, many or a size class.

d_gene	abundance	v_gene	j_gene	CDR3aa	CDR3nt
-	-	TRBV15	TRBJ2-2	CATSTRQSPNTGELFF	TGTGCCACCAGTACCAGACAGAGTCCGAACACCGGGGAGCTGTTTTTT
-	-	TRBV5-1	TRBJ2-1	CASSLNLADRRNEQFF	TGCGCCAGCAGCCTCAATCTAGCGGACAGAAGGAATGAGCAGTTCTTC
TRBD1	-	TRBV27	TRBJ2-3	CASSSGQGGTDTQYF	TGTGCCAGCAGTTCGGGACAGGGGGGCACAGATACGCAGTATTTT
-	once	TRBV19	TRBJ1-5	CASNVLGQGGRQPQHF	TGTGCCAGTAACGTACTCGGGCAGGGTGGGAGGCAGCCCCAGCATTTT
TRBD2	-	TRBV2	TRBJ2-5	CASSGLASETQYF	TGTGCCAGCAGTGGACTAGCATCAGAGACCCAGTACTTC
TRBD2	-	TRBV19	TRBJ2-7	CASAGRAYEQYF	TGTGCCAGCGCCGGGAGGGCGTACGAGCAGTACTTC
-	-	TRBV29-1	TRBJ2-5	CSVVVQGGETQYF	TGCAGCGTTGTGGTACAGGGGGGGGAGACCCAGTACTTC
TRBD1	-	TRBV7-2	TRBJ2-2	CASRGTGRTGELFF	TGTGCCAGCAGAGGGACAGGGCGGACCGGGGAGCTGTTTTTT
TRBD2	-	TRBV11-2	TRBJ2-7	CASSLDTSGRAYEQYF	TGTGCCAGCAGCTTAGATACTAGCGGGAGGGCCTACGAGCAGTACTTC
TRBD2	-	TRBV25-1	TRBJ2-7	CASSEWGLAVEQYF	TGTGCCAGCAGTGAATGGGGACTAGCGGTTGAGCAGTACTTC
TRBD2	-	TRBV9	TRBJ2-7	CASSVGTSGIYEQYF	TGTGCCAGCAGCGTAGGAACTAGCGGCATCTACGAGCAGTACTTC
TRBD2	-	TRBV7-8	TRBJ2-1	CASRSSGGYNEQFF	TGTGCCAGCAGAAGTAGCGGGGGGTACAATGAGCAGTTCTTC
TRBD1	-	TRBV13	TRBJ2-2	CASSLYGTVNTGELFF	TGTGCCAGCAGCTTATACGGGACAGTCAACACCGGGGAGCTGTTTTTT
TRBD2	-	TRBV18	TRBJ2-1	CASSPPTSGAPWGQFF	TGTGCCAGCTCACCACCGACTAGCGGGGCTCCTTGGGGGCAGTTCTTC
-	-	TRBV5-6	TRBJ2-7	CASRPDYLSYEQYF	TGTGCCAGCAGACCGGACTACCTATCCTACGAGCAGTACTTC
-	once	TRBV2	TRBJ1-5	CASSGGSGPNQPQHF	TGTGCCAGCAGTGGAGGGTCAGGCCCCAATCAGCCCCAGCATTTT
-	-	TRBV7-9	TRBJ1-4	CASSLQTTNEKLFF	TGTGCCAGCAGCTTACAAACAACTAATGAAAAACTGTTTTTT
TRBD2	-	TRBV5-6	TRBJ2-3	CASSPTIGRREAADTQYF	TGTGCCAGCAGCCCAACTATCGGCCGGCGGGAGGCTGCAGATACGCAGTATTTT
TRBD1	-	TRBV5-4	TRBJ1-6	CASNLQGINSPLHF	TGTGCCAGCAACCTACAGGGGATTAATTCACCCCTCCACTTT
TRBD1	-	TRBV6-6	TRBJ2-7	CASSYGFQGASYEQYF	TGTGCCAGCAGTTACGGGTTCCAGGGGGCGTCCTACGAGCAGTACTTC
TRBD2	-	TRBV28	TRBJ2-7	CAISTSGRDEQYF	TGTGCCATCTCGACTAGCGGGAGGGACGAGCAGTACTTC
-	-	TRBV9	TRBJ2-5	CASSVTGVGSQETQYF	TGTGCCAGCAGCGTGACAGGAGTAGGGTCCCAAGAGACCCAGTACTTC
TRBD1	-	TRBV11-2	TRBJ2-2	CASSLEPGQGATGELFF	TGTGCCAGCAGCTTAGAGCCGGGACAGGGGGCGACCGGGGAGCTGTTTTTT
-	-	TRBV28	TRBJ1-4	CASSNTGENEKLFF	TGTGCCAGCAGTAATACGGGTGAGAATGAAAAACTGTTTTTT